This T cell receptor beta chain was identified during a study of blood T cell repertoires in COVID-19. Study-level information: Some COVID-19 samples were acute and others convalescent; all came from the United States, Italy and Spain. Nucleic acid was either cDNA or gDNA, and it came from T cells, B-cell-depleted T cells, or PBMCs.

The ends were cut back, 6 bases at V and 6 bases at J, with 18 bases in the middle. This CDR3 contains 15 residues. CDR1 is LNHDA and CDR2 is SQIVND in the germline V gene (reference sequence). Original handling: Counts of nucleated cells, estimated from reference gene primer amplification, were obtained. Clones were read by immunoSEQ multiplex PCR, and TCRdb kept only the in-frame ones, dropping some. That table furnishes V, J and clone size, whereas the DNA furnished D and trimming. The sample includes about 280,000 clones, approximately 85% of them seen just once. What was sequenced was peripheral blood. The chain uses TRBV19 and TRBJ1-5, with D maybe TRBD1 (5 bases). The clonotype comes from a man aged 50 to 60 with active or convalescent COVID-19. For the CDR3, the DNA is TGTGCCAGTAGCTCGGGCCAGGGTCGTGTTCAGCCCCAGCATTTT. Protein sequence: CASSSGQGRVQPQHF.